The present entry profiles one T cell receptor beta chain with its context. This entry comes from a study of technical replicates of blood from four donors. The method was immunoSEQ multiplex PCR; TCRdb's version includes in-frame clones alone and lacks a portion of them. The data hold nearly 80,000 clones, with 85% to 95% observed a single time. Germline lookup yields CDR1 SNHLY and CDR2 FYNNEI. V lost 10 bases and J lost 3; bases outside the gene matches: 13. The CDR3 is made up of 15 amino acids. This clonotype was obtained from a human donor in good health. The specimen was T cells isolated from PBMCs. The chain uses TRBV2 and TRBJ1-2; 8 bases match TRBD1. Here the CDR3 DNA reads TGTGCCATCCAAGAAATGACAGGGGATGACTATGGCTACACCTTC. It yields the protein CAIQEMTGDDYGYTF.